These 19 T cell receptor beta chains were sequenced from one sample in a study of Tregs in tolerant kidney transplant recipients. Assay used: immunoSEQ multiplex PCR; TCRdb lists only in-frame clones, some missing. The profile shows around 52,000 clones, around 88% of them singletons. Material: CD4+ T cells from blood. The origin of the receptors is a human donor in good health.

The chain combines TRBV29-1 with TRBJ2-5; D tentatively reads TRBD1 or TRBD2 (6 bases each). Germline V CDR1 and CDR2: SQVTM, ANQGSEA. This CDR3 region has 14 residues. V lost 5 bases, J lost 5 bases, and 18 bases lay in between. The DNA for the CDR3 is TGCAGCGTTAGGGGGGTCCGCCCTCAGGAGACCCAGTACTTC. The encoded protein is CSVRGVRPQETQYF.

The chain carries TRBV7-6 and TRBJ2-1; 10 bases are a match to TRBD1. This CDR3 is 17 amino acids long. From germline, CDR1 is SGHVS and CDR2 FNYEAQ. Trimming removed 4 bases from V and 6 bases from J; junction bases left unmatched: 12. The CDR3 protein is CASSSTLRQGAGNEQFF. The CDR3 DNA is TGTGCCAGCAGCTCAACCCTTCGACAGGGGGCTGGCAATGAGCAGTTCTTC.

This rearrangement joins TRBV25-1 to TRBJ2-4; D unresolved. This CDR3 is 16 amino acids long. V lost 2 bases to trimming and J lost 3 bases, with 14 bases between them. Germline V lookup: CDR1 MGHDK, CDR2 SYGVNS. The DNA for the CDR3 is TGTGCCAGCAGTGAAGGTACTCTCGCTGACAAAAACATTCAGTACTTC. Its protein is CASSEGTLADKNIQYF. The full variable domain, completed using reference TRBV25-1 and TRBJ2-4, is EADIYQTPRYLVIGTGKKITLECSQTMGHDKMYWYQQDPGMELHLIHYSYGVNSTEKGDLSSESTVSRIRTEHFPLTLESARPSHTSQYLCASSEGTLADKNIQYFGAGTRLSVL.

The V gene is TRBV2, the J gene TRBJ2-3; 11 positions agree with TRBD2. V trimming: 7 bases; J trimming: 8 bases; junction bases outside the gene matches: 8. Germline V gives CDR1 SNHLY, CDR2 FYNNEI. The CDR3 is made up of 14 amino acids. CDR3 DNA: TGTGCCAGCAAACTAGCGGGGGCCGAGGGTACGCAGTATTTT. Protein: CASKLAGAEGTQYF.

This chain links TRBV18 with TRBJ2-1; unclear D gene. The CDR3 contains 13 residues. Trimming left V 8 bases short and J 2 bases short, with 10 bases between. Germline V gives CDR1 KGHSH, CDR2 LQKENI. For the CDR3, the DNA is TGTGCCAGCAAGGGTTTTGCCTACAATGAGCAGTTCTTC. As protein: CASKGFAYNEQFF. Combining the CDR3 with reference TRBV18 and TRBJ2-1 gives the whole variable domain NAGVMQNPRHLVRRRGQEARLRCSPMKGHSHVYWYRQLPEEGLKFMVYLQKENIIDESGMPKERFSAEFPKEGPSILRIQQVVRGDSAAYFCASKGFAYNEQFFGPGTRLTVL.

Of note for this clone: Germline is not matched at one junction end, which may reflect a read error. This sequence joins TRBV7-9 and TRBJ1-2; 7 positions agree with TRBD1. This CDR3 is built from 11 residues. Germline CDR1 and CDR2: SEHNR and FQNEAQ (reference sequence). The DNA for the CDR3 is TGTGCCAGCAGCTTTTCGGACAGGCTCCGCTTC. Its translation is CASSFSDRLRF. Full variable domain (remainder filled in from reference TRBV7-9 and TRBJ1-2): DTGVSQNPRHKITKRGQNVTFRCDPISEHNRLYWYRQTLGQGPEFLTYFQNEAQLEKSRLLSDRFSAERPKGSFSTLEIQRTEQGDSAMYLCASSFSDRLRFGSGTRLTVV.

The CDR3 is CASSLRAIGNTIYF. The CDR3 nucleotides are TGTGCCAGCAGCTTAAGGGCTATTGGAAACACCATATATTTT. The chain recombines TRBV7-8 with TRBJ1-3; D is ambiguous. The CDR3 consists of 14 residues. CDR1 and CDR2 (germline): SGHVS, FQNEAQ. The V end lost 2 bases, the J end lost 3 bases, and 8 bases lay between the germline ends.

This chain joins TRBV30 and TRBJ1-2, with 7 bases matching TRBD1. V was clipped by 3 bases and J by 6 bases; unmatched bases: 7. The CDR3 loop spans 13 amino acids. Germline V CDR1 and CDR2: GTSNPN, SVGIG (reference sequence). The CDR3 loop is CAWRVTGSDGYTF. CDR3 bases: TGTGCCTGGAGGGTGACAGGGAGTGATGGCTACACCTTC.

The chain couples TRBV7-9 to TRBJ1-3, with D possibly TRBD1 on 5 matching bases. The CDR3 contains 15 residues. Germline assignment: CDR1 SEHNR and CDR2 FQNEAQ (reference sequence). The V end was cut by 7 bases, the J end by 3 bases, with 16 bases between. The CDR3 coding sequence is TGTGCCAGCACCCCAAACGGGGACGGTGGAAACACCATATATTTT. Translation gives CASTPNGDGGNTIYF. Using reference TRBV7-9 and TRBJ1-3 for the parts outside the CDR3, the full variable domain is DTGVSQNPRHKITKRGQNVTFRCDPISEHNRLYWYRQTLGQGPEFLTYFQNEAQLEKSRLLSDRFSAERPKGSFSTLEIQRTEQGDSAMYLCASTPNGDGGNTIYFGEGSWLTVV.

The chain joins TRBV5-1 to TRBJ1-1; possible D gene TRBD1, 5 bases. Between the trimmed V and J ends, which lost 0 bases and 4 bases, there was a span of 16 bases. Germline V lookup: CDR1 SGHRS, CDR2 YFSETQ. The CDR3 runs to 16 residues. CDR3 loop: CASSLGLLLGGTEAFF. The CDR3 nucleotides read TGCGCCAGCAGCTTGGGCCTCCTCCTGGGGGGCACTGAAGCTTTCTTT.

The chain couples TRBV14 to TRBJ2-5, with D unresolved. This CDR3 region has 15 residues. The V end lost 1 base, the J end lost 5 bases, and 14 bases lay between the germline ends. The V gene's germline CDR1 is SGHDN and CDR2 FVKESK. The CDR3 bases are TGTGCCAGCAGCCAAGGGCTTTCCAGGTCGGAGACCCAGTACTTC. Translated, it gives CASSQGLSRSETQYF.

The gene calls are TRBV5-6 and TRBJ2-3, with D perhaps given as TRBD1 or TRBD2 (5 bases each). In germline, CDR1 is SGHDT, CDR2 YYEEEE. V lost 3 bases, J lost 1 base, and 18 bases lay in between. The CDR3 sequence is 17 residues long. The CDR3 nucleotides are TGTGCCAGCAGCTCGGGACCAGCCCTCGGGGGCACAGATACGCAGTATTTT. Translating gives CASSSGPALGGTDTQYF.

The CDR3 protein is CASSQDRDRPATNEKLFF. CDR3 nucleotide sequence: TGTGCCAGCAGCCAAGATAGGGACAGGCCAGCAACTAATGAAAAACTGTTTTTT. The J gene is TRBJ1-4, the V gene TRBV4-2; 8 positions match TRBD1. With 0 bases clipped from V and 0 bases from J, the junction kept 6 bases outside the gene matches. The CDR3 extends over 18 amino acids. Germline V gives CDR1 LGHNA, CDR2 YNFKEQ.

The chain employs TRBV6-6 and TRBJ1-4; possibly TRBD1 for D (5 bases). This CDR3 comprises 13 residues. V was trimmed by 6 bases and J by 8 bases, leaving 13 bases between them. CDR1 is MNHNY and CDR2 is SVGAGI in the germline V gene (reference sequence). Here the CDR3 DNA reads TGTGCCAGCAGGGGGACTTCTTCAGAAAAACTGTTTTTT. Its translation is CASRGTSSEKLFF.

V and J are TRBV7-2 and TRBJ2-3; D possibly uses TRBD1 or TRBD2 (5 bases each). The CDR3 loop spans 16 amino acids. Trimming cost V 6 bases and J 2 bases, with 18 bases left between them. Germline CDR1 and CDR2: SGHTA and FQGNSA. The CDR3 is CASSRPGPSYTDTQYF. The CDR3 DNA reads TGTGCCAGCAGTCGTCCGGGACCTTCATACACAGATACGCAGTATTTT.

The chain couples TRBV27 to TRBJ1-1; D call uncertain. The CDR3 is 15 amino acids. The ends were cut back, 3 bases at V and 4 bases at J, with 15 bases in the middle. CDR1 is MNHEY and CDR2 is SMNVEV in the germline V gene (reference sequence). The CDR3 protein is CASSFRRPMGTEAFF. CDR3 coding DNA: TGTGCCAGCAGTTTCAGACGGCCCATGGGCACTGAAGCTTTCTTT.

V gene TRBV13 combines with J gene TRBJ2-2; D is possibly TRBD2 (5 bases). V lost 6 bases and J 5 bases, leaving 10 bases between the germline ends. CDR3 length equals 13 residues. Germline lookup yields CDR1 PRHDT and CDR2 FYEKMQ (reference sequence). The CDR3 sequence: CASRLEGTGELFF. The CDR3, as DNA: TGTGCCAGCAGACTTGAGGGAACCGGGGAGCTGTTTTTT. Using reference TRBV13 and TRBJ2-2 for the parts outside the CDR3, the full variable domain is AAGVIQSPRHLIKEKRETATLKCYPIPRHDTVYWYQQGPGQDPQFLISFYEKMQSDKGSIPDRFSAQQFSDYHSELNMSSLELGDSALYFCASRLEGTGELFFGEGSRLTVL.

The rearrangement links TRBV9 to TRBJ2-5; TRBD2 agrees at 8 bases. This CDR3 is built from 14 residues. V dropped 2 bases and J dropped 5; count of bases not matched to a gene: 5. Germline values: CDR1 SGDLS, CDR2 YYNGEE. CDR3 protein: CASSVMSGGETQYF. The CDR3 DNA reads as TGTGCCAGCAGCGTTATGTCGGGAGGGGAGACCCAGTACTTC. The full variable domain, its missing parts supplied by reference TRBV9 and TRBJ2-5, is DSGVTQTPKHLITATGQRVTLRCSPRSGDLSVYWYQQSLDQGLQFLIQYYNGEERAKGNILERFSAQQFPDLHSELNLSSLELGDSALYFCASSVMSGGETQYFGPGTRLLVL.

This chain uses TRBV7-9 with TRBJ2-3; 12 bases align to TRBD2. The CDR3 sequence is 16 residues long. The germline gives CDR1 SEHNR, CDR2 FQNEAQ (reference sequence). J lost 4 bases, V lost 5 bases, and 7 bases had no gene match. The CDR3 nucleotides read TGTGCCAGCAGCCCAAGGACTAGCGGGGATGCAGATACGCAGTATTTT. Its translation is CASSPRTSGDADTQYF.